This T cell receptor beta chain emerged from a study of follicular helper T cells after annual influenza vaccination. The CDR3 spans 16 residues. The V gene lost 5 bases and the J gene lost 1 base, with 15 bases spanning the gap. Germline-derived CDR1 and CDR2 are LNHDA and SQIVND (reference sequence). Documented time point: 2015-2016 season, pre-vaccination. Sorted cTfh were non-naive CD4+CXCR5+PD-1+, either ICOS+CD38+ or ICOS-CD38-. Study findings and constraints: Most later recoveries of Day 7 ICOS+CD38+ clones were ICOS-CD38- cTfh.

A word on this clone: Its antigen remains unknown.

Sequenced by immunoSEQ multiplex PCR; TCRdb stores in-frame clones only, minus some. The sample lists about 9,300 clones, about 90% occurring once. V and J are TRBV19 and TRBJ1-5; D might be TRBD1 (5 bases). The sequence was obtained from an adult who received the influenza vaccine. The specimen comprised CXCR5+ CD38- circulating T follicular helper cells from blood, sampled on the day of influenza vaccination. Specified subset: circulating Tfh, non-naive CD4+CXCR5+PD-1+ (ICOS+CD38+ or ICOS-CD38-). CDR3 DNA: TGTGCCAGTAGTCCCCAGGGTGGGGACAGCAATCAGCCCCAGCATTTT. Residues: CASSPQGGDSNQPQHF.